The rows below give T cell receptor beta chains drawn from one sample of a study. MiXCR was run by TCRdb on the RT-PCR reads, yielding one entry per CDR3 protein. The table has about 680,000 distinct CDR3 sequences, approximately 15% seen once. The sample comprised memory CD4+ T cells from blood. These receptor sequences come from a female donor in good health, serving as a healthy control. Each CDR3 is given with its conserved first and last residue. A D gene is named only where the DNA matches it firmly. Where a row states a size, it is once, few, many or the class of an expanded clone; other rows omit it.

D gene: TRBD1
clone size: -
J gene: TRBJ2-7
V gene: TRBV20-1
CDR3 DNA: TGCAGTGCAACCGGGACAGGGGGTACCTACGAGCAGTACTTC
CDR3 protein: CSATGTGGTYEQYF

D gene: -
clone size: many
J gene: TRBJ2-3
V gene: TRBV27
CDR3 DNA: TGTGCCAGCAGTTTTCTCGGCGGCAGCACAGATACGCAGTATTTT
CDR3 protein: CASSFLGGSTDTQYF

D gene: TRBD1
clone size: -
J gene: TRBJ1-2
V gene: TRBV6-2/TRBV6-3
CDR3 DNA: TGTGCCAGCAGTTGGACAGGGGAGGATGGCTACACCTTC
CDR3 protein: CASSWTGEDGYTF

D gene: -
clone size: many
J gene: TRBJ2-3
V gene: TRBV11-2
CDR3 DNA: TGTGCCAGCAGCTTAGCCGTCAGCCCACGCACAGATACGCAGTATTTT
CDR3 protein: CASSLAVSPRTDTQYF

D gene: -
clone size: -
J gene: TRBJ2-1
V gene: TRBV20-1
CDR3 DNA: TGCAGTGCTAGATTCCAGGGCAGCAGTTCCTACAATGAGCAGTTCTTC
CDR3 protein: CSARFQGSSSYNEQFF

D gene: -
clone size: -
J gene: TRBJ1-5
V gene: TRBV12-3/TRBV12-4
CDR3 DNA: TGTGCCAGCAGTTTGGGTTCCGTAAACCCTAGCAATCAGCCCCAGCATTTT
CDR3 protein: CASSLGSVNPSNQPQHF

D gene: TRBD1
clone size: -
J gene: TRBJ1-5
V gene: TRBV6-1
CDR3 DNA: TGTGCCAGCAGTTTCGACAGGGACAAACAGCCCCAGCATTTT
CDR3 protein: CASSFDRDKQPQHF

D gene: -
clone size: many
J gene: TRBJ1-6
V gene: TRBV3-1
CDR3 DNA: TGTGCCAGCAGCCAAGGCGTTGCCTCACCCCTCCACTTT
CDR3 protein: CASSQGVASPLHF

D gene: -
clone size: -
J gene: TRBJ2-3
V gene: TRBV4-3
CDR3 DNA: TGCGCCAGCAGCCAACGTCGCTACACAGATACGCAGTATTTT
CDR3 protein: CASSQRRYTDTQYF

D gene: -
clone size: few
J gene: TRBJ1-1
V gene: TRBV6-5
CDR3 DNA: TGTGCCAGCAGTCCCCCCCAGAACACTGAAGCTTTCTTT
CDR3 protein: CASSPPQNTEAFF